In its sample, the clone carrying this T cell receptor (beta chain) was seen many times. The antigen remains unidentified. The sample is drawn from a study of T cells in Graves' hyperthyroidism and ophthalmopathy. Study conclusions and caveats: Among thyroid clonotypes expanded above 0.001, most also appeared in blood.

Any patient presenting with uncontrolled infection, other autoimmune disease, pregnancy or lactation was left out. Amplification of TCR beta CDR3 regions was performed using RNA transcripts as template. Carried out on the TCR CDR3, a first-round RT-PCR used the HTBI primer set. TCRdb reanalysed the multiplex PCR reads using MiXCR and keeps one entry per CDR3 protein. Altogether around 600,000 distinct CDR3 sequences are present, 15% to 17% being singletons, with the ten largest covering under 8%. This CDR3 is 16 amino acids long. Germline V gene data show CDR1 as SEHNR and CDR2 as FQNEAQ (reference sequence). V trimming: 4 bases; J trimming: 1 base; junction bases outside the gene matches: 9.

The clonotype originates from a woman aged 25 to 45 with Graves' hyperthyroidism. The sequenced sample consisted of blood. This chain uses TRBV7-9 with TRBJ1-2; 7 bases map to TRBD1. This CDR3 reads CASSSEQGVFNYGYTF. The CDR3 DNA reads TGTGCCAGCAGCTCCGAGCAGGGGGTCTTTAACTATGGCTACACCTTC.